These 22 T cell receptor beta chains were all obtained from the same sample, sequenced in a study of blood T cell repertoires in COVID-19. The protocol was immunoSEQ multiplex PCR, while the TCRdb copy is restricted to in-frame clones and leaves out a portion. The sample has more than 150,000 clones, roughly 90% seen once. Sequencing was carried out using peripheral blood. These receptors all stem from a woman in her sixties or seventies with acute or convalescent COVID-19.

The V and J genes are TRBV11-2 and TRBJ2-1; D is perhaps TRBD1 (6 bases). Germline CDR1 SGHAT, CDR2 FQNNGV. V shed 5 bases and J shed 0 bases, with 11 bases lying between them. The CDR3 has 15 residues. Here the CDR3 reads CASSRTGPSYNEQFF. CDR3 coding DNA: TGTGCCAGCAGCCGTACAGGGCCCTCCTACAATGAGCAGTTCTTC.

CDR3 protein: CASSQGTGQETQYF. CDR3 coding DNA: TGTGCCAGCAGCCAAGGGACAGGCCAAGAGACCCAGTACTTC. The rearrangement uses TRBV4-2 and TRBJ2-5, with TRBD1 identical over 7 bases. In germline, CDR1 is LGHNA, CDR2 YNFKEQ. The CDR3 runs to 14 residues. V dropped 1 base and J dropped 1; count of bases not matched to a gene: 0.

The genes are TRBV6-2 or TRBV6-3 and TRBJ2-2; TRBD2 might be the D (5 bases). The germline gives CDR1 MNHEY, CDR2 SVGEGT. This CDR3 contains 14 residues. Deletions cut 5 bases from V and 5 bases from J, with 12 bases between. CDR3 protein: CASSVYLATGELFF. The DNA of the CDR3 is TGTGCCAGCAGTGTATATCTAGCAACCGGGGAGCTGTTTTTT.

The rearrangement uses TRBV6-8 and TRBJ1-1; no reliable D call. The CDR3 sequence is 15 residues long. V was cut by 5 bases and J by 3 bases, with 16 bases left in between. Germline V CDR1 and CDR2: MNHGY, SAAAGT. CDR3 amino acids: CASSPRWREDTEAFF. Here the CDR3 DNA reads TGTGCCAGCAGTCCCCGTTGGAGGGAGGACACTGAAGCTTTCTTT.

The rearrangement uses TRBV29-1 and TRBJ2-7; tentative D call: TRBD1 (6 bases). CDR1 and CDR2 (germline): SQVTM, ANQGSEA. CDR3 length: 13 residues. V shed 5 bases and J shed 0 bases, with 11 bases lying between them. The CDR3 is CSVYGTSSYEQYF. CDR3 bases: TGCAGCGTTTATGGGACAAGCTCCTACGAGCAGTACTTC.

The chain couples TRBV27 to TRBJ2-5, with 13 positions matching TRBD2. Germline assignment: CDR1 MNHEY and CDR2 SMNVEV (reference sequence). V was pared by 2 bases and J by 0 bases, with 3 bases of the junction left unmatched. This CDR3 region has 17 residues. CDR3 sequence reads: CASSLTGLAGYQETQYF. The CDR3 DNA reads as TGTGCCAGCAGTTTAACGGGACTAGCGGGATACCAAGAGACCCAGTACTTC.

The DNA for the CDR3 is TGTGCCAGCAGTTCGATCCGGGACAGGGGACAGCCCCAGCATTTT. It translates to CASSSIRDRGQPQHF. The chain joins TRBV27 to TRBJ1-5; 10 bases map to TRBD1. Germline CDR1 MNHEY, CDR2 SMNVEV (reference sequence). J lost 7 bases, V lost 4 bases, and 7 bases had no gene match. The CDR3 runs to 15 residues.

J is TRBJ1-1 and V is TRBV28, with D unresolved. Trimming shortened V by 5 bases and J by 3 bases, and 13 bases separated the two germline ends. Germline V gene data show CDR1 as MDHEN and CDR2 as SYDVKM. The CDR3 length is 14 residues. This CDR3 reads CASSILREYTEAFF. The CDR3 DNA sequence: TGTGCCAGCAGTATATTAAGGGAGTACACTGAAGCTTTCTTT. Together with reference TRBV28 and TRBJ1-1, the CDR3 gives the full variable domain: DVKVTQSSRYLVKRTGEKVFLECVQDMDHENMFWYRQDPGLGLRLIYFSYDVKMKEKGDIPEGYSVSREKKERFSLILESASTNQTSMYLCASSILREYTEAFFGQGTRLTVV.

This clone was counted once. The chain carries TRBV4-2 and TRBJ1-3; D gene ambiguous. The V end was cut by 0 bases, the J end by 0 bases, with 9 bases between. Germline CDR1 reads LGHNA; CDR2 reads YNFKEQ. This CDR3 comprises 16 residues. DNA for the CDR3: TGTGCCAGCAGCCAAGATTGGCAGAACTCTGGAAACACCATATATTTT. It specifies CASSQDWQNSGNTIYF.

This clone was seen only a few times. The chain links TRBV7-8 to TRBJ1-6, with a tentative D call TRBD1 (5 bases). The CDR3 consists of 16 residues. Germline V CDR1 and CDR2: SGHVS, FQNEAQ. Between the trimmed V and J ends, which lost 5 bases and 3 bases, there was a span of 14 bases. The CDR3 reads CASSVRALSYNSPLHF. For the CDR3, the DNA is TGTGCCAGCAGCGTCAGGGCGTTAAGCTATAATTCACCCCTCCACTTT.

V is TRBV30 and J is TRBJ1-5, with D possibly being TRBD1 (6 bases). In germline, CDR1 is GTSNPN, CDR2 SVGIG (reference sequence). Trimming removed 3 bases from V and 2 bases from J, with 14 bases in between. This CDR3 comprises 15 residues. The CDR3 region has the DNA TGTGCCTGGAGACCCAGGGGATCGGGCAATCAGCCCCAGCATTTT. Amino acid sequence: CAWRPRGSGNQPQHF. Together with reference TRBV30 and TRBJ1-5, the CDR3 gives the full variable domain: SQTIHQWPATLVQPVGSPLSLECTVEGTSNPNLYWYRQAAGRGLQLLFYSVGIGQISSEVPQNLSASRPQDRQFILSSKKLLLSDSGFYLCAWRPRGSGNQPQHFGDGTRLSIL.

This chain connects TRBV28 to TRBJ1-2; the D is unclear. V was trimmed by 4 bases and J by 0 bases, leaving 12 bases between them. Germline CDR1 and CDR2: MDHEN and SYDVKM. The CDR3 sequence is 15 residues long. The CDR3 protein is CASSSRADTNYGYTF. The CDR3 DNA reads TGTGCCAGCAGTTCGCGGGCAGATACTAACTATGGCTACACCTTC.

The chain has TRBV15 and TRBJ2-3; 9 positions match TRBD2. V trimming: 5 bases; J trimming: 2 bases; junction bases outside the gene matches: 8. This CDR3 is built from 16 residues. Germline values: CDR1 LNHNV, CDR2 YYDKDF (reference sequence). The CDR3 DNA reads TGTGCCACCAGCGGGCGGGTAGCGGGAGTCACAGATACGCAGTATTTT. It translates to CATSGRVAGVTDTQYF.

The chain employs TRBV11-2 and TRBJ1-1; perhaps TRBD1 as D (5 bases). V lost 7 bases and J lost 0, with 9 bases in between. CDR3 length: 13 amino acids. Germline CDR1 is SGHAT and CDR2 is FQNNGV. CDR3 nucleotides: TGTGCCAGCAACGGACATATGAACACTGAAGCTTTCTTT. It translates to CASNGHMNTEAFF. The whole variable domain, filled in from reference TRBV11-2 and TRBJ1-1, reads EAGVAQSPRYKIIEKRQSVAFWCNPISGHATLYWYQQILGQGPKLLIQFQNNGVVDDSQLPKDRFSAERLKGVDSTLKIQPAKLEDSAVYLCASNGHMNTEAFFGQGTRLTVV.

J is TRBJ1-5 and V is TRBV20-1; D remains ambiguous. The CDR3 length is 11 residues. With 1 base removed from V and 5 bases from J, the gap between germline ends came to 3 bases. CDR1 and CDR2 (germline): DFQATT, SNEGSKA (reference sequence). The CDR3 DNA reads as TGCAGTGCTAGAGTCGATCAGCCCCAGCATTTT. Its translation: CSARVDQPQHF.

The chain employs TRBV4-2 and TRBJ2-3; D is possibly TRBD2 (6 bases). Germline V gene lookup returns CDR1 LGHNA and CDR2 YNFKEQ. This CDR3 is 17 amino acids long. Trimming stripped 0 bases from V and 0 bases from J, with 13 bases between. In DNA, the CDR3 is TGTGCCAGCAGCCAAGAGATCACCGCGGGAAGCACAGATACGCAGTATTTT. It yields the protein CASSQEITAGSTDTQYF.

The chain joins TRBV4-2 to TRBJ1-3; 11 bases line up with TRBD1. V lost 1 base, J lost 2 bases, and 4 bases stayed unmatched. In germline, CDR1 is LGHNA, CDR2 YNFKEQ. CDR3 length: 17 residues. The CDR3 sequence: CASSQAWTGGPGNTIYF. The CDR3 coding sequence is TGTGCCAGCAGCCAAGCTTGGACAGGGGGCCCTGGAAACACCATATATTTT.

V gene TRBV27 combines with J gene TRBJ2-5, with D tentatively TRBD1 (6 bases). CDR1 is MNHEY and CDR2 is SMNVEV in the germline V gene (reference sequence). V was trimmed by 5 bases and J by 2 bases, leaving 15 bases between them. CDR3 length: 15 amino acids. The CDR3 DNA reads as TGTGCCAGCAGTCCACAGGGTTGGGGACAAGAGACCCAGTACTTC. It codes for CASSPQGWGQETQYF.

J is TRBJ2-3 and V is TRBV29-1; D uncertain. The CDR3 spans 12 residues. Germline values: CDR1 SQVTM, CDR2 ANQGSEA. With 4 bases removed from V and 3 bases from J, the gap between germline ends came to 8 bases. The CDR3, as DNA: TGCAGCGTTGGTCATCGGACAGATACGCAGTATTTT. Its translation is CSVGHRTDTQYF.

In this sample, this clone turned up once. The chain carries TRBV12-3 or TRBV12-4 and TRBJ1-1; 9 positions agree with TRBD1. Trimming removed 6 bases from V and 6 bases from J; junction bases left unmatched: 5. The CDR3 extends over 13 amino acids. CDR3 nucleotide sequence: TGTGCCAGCAGCTGGACAGGGGTCCCTGAAGCTTTCTTT. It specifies CASSWTGVPEAFF.

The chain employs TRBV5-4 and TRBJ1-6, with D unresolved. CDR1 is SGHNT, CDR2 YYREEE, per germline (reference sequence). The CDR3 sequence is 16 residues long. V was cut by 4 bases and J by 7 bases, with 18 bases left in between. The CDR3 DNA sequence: TGTGCCAGCAGCCGCGGGTCAGAAAAGTTCAATTCACCCCTCCACTTT. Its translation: CASSRGSEKFNSPLHF.

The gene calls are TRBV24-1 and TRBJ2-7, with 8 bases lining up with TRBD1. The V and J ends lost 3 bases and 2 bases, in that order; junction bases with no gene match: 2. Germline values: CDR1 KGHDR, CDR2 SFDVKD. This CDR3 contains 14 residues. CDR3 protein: CATSDRDRTYEQYF. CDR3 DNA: TGTGCCACCAGTGATAGGGACAGGACCTACGAGCAGTACTTC.